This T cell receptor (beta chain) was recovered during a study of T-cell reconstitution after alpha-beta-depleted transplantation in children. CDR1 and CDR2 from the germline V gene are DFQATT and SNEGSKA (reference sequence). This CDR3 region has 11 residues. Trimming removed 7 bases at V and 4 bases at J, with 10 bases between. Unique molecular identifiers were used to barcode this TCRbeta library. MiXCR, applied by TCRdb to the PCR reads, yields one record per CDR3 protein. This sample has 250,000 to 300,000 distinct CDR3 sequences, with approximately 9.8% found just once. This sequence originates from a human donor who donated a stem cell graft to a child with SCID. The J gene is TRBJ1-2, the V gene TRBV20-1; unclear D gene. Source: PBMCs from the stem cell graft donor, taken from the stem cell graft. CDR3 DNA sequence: TGCAGTGTCGGGGAGTCCTATGGCTACACCTTC. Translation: CSVGESYGYTF.